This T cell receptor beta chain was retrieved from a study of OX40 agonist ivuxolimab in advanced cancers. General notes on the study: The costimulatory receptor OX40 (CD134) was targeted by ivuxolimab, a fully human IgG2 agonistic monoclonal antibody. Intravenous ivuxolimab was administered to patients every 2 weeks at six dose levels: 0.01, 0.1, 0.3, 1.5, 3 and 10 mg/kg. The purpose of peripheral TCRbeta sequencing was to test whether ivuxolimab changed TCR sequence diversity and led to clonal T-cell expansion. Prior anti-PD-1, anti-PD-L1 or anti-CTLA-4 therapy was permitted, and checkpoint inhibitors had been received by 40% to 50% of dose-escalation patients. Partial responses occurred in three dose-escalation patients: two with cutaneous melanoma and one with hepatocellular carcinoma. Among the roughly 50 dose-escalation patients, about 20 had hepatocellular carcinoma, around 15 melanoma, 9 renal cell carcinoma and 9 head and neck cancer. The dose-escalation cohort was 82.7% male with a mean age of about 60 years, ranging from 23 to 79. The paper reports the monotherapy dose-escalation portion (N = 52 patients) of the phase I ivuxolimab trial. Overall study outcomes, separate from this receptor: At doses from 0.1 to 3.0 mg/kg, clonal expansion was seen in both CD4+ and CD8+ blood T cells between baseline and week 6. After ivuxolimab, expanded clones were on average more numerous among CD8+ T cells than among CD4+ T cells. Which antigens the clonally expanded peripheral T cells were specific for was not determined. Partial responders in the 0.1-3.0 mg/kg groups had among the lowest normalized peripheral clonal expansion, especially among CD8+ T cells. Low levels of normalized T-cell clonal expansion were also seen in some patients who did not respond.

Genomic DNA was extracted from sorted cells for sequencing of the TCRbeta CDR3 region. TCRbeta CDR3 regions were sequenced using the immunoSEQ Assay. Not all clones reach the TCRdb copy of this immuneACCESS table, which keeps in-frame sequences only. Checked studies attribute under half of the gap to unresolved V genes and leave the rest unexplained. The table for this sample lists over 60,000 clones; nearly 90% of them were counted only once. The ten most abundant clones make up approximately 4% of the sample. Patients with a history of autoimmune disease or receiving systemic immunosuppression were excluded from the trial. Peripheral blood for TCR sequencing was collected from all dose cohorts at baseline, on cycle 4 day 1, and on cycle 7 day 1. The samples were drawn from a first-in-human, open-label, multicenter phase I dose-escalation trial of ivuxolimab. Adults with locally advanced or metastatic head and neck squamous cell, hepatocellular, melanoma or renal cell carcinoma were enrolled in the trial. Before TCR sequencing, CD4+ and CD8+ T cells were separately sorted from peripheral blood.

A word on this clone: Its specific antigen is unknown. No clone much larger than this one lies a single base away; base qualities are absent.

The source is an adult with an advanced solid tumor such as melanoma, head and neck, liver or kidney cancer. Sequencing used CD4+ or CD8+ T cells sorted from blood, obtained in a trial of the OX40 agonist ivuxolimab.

The DNA sequence reads TGCGCCAGCAGCTTCGACAGCCAGAGTTCGTACTATGGCTACACCTTC. Its product reads: CASSFDSQSSYYGYTF. The chain couples TRBV5-1 to TRBJ1-2; tentative D gene TRBD1, with 5 bases matching. Via the germline V gene, CDR1 is SGHRS and CDR2 YFSETQ. Measured from the cysteine to the phenylalanine, the CDR3 is 16 residues long. The CDR3 DNA has 48 bases and is translated from base 1. The junction shows trimming of 2 bases on V and 3 bases on J, plus 17 bases between the germline ends.